This TCR beta chain was sequenced during a study of shared clonotypes between healthy human individuals. Deletions cut 3 bases from V and 8 bases from J, with 13 bases between. The CDR3 is made up of 13 amino acids. Germline assignment: CDR1 LNHDA and CDR2 SQIVND (reference sequence). Some clones are missing from TCRdb's copy, which holds only in-frame ones; the method was immunoSEQ multiplex PCR. The profile shows millions of clones, around nine tenths of them singletons. In its sample, this clone was seen once. This chain connects TRBV19 to TRBJ1-1; D not certain. The receptor was isolated from a man between 18 and 29 years old in good health. The sequenced sample consisted of naive CD4+ T cells sorted from blood. Subset meaning: CD45RA+ positively selected. The CDR3: CASSMETTVEAFF. CDR3 sequence (DNA): TGTGCCAGTAGTATGGAGACGACCGTCGAAGCTTTCTTT. The full variable domain, rest sourced from reference TRBV19 and TRBJ1-1, is DGGITQSPKYLFRKEGQNVTLSCEQNLNHDAMYWYRQDPGQGLRLIYYSQIVNDFQKGDIAEGYSVSREKKESFPLTVTSAQKNPTAFYLCASSMETTVEAFFGQGTRLTVV.